This T cell receptor beta chain was found in a study of cytomegalovirus exposure and HLA in healthy donors. Whole-study results and caveats: For most subjects, TCR beta sequences were reported to predict HLA-A and HLA-B alleles with accuracy. Data from an earlier analysis indicated that most TCR beta V segments were productive either about 87% or about 30% of the time.

Researchers ran the PCR with 60 Vbeta and 13 Jbeta primers. Profiling relied on immunoSEQ multiplex PCR, and the TCRdb table lists in-frame clones only, not all of them. The data show roughly 130,000 clones, with around four fifths seen just once and around 1.3% held by the top ten. As concerns this clone: The antigen is unknown.

The CDR3 runs to 14 residues. Trimming took 3 bases from V and 7 from J; bases not matched to a gene: 6. CDR1 WSHSY and CDR2 SAAADI come from the germline V gene. This receptor was obtained from a male donor in good health and CMV-seropositive. Sequencing input: PBMCs. The chain recombines TRBV10-2 with TRBJ1-5, with 7 bases fitting TRBD1. DNA of the CDR3: TGCGCCAGCAGTGAAGTAAGAGGGGGCCAGCCCCAGCATTTT. Amino acid sequence: CASSEVRGGQPQHF.